This is a list of T cell receptor beta chains from one sample in a study of siplizumab effects on memory and regulatory T cells. Repertoires were generated with immunoSEQ multiplex PCR, while TCRdb's copy carries only in-frame clones and drops some. The repertoire includes some 100,000 clones, about nine tenths of them detected once, and roughly 2.7% sits in the top ten. The sequenced sample consisted of CD4+ T cells sorted from blood. The source is a human donor in good health. Some clones in this sample may be carry-over from other donors' samples. CDR3s include the opening cysteine and the closing phenylalanine or tryptophan. A D gene is named only where the DNA matches it firmly. Some rows have no size entry. The others give once, few or many, or a class for an expanded clone.

v_call: TRBV7-7
clone_size: .
j_call: TRBJ2-5
d_call: TRBD2
cdr3_aa: CASSHSDREIAGGQETQYF
cdr3_nt: TGTGCTAGCAGCCACTCGGACAGGGAGATAGCGGGAGGGCAAGAGACCCAGTACTTC

v_call: TRBV7-3
clone_size: .
j_call: TRBJ2-3
d_call: .
cdr3_aa: CASSWSGSTDTQYF
cdr3_nt: TGTGCCAGCAGCTGGAGCGGAAGCACAGATACGCAGTATTTT

v_call: TRBV4-1
clone_size: .
j_call: TRBJ2-2
d_call: .
cdr3_aa: CASSHRVGTGTGELFF
cdr3_nt: TGCGCCAGCAGCCATAGGGTGGGAACTGGGACCGGGGAGCTGTTTTTT

v_call: TRBV9
clone_size: few
j_call: TRBJ2-1
d_call: TRBD2
cdr3_aa: CASSVLAGDIYNEQFF
cdr3_nt: TGTGCCAGCAGCGTCCTAGCGGGAGATATCTACAATGAGCAGTTCTTC

v_call: TRBV20-1
clone_size: .
j_call: TRBJ2-7
d_call: .
cdr3_aa: CSARDSYEQYF
cdr3_nt: TGCAGTGCTAGGGACTCCTACGAGCAGTACTTC

v_call: TRBV7-3
clone_size: .
j_call: TRBJ2-7
d_call: .
cdr3_aa: CASSTGGHEQYF
cdr3_nt: TGTGCCAGCTCAACAGGAGGCCACGAGCAGTACTTC

v_call: TRBV7-9
clone_size: .
j_call: TRBJ2-1
d_call: TRBD2
cdr3_aa: CASSLAGGNNEQFF
cdr3_nt: TGTGCCAGCAGCTTAGCGGGGGGGAACAATGAGCAGTTCTTC

v_call: TRBV7-2
clone_size: .
j_call: TRBJ2-5
d_call: TRBD2
cdr3_aa: CASSYRAGGGRETQYF
cdr3_nt: TGTGCCAGCAGCTATAGAGCGGGAGGGGGCCGGGAGACCCAGTACTTC

v_call: TRBV6-1
clone_size: .
j_call: TRBJ1-4
d_call: .
cdr3_aa: CASSDSRIFEKLFF
cdr3_nt: TGTGCCAGCAGTGATTCCCGGATATTTGAAAAACTGTTTTTT

v_call: TRBV6-5
clone_size: .
j_call: TRBJ2-7
d_call: .
cdr3_aa: CASSYSRSDYEQYF
cdr3_nt: TGTGCCAGCAGTTACTCTCGGTCAGATTACGAGCAGTACTTC

v_call: TRBV28
clone_size: .
j_call: TRBJ1-2
d_call: TRBD1
cdr3_aa: CASSSGTGDGYTF
cdr3_nt: TGTGCCAGCAGCAGTGGGACAGGGGATGGCTACACCTTC

v_call: TRBV9
clone_size: .
j_call: TRBJ1-3
d_call: .
cdr3_aa: CASSVGTGTGNTIYF
cdr3_nt: TGTGCCAGCAGCGTCGGAACAGGGACCGGAAACACCATATATTTT